Sequencing of this TCR beta chain was carried out in a study of OX40 agonist ivuxolimab in advanced cancers. Study context: The patients got ivuxolimab, which is an agonistic anti-OX40 (CD134) antibody. Patients in dose escalation had liver, melanoma, kidney or head and neck cancers. Study findings and constraints: Expansion of clones was among the lowest in partial responders at 0.1-3.0 mg/kg.

In its sample, this clone was seen once. As yet, its antigen is unknown. TCRdb's table, derived via immunoSEQ multiplex PCR, lists solely in-frame clones and lacks some. This table holds over 100,000 clones, under 95% found once. The CDR3 consists of 15 residues. Trimming removed 6 bases at V and 0 bases at J, with 11 bases between. Germline V gene lookup returns CDR1 SNHLY and CDR2 FYNNEI. The TCR was taken from an adult with an advanced solid tumor such as melanoma, head and neck, liver or kidney cancer. V usage is TRBV2 and J usage is TRBJ2-2; possibly TRBD1 or TRBD2 for D (5 bases each). The sample in question was CD4+ or CD8+ T cells sorted from blood, obtained in a trial of the OX40 agonist ivuxolimab. In nucleotides, the CDR3 is TGTGCCAGCAGCCCCGGGACGGCGAACACCGGGGAGCTGTTTTTT. It codes for CASSPGTANTGELFF.